This T cell receptor beta chain was sequenced for a study of T cell responses to AZD1222 COVID-19 vaccine. Here immunoSEQ multiplex PCR was the method, and the copy in TCRdb shows in-frame clones only, minus some. The profile shows fewer than 100,000 clones, about 85% of them singletons. The study's findings and limits: Spike-specific TCR breadth and depth both grew after two AZD1222 doses.

Germline V gene sequence: CDR1 MNHEY, CDR2 SVGAGI. This CDR3 has 14 residues. The V and J ends lost 0 bases and 6 bases, in that order; junction bases with no gene match: 2. As regards this clone: No antigen is known for it.

The receptor was isolated from an adult in good health. The V and J genes are TRBV6-5 and TRBJ2-7; 10 nucleotides align to TRBD1. The sequencing here drew on peripheral blood, taken on day 0 of AZD1222 vaccination. CDR3 nucleotides: TGTGCCAGCAGTTACTCGGGACAGGGGCGCGAGCAGTACTTC. It codes for CASSYSGQGREQYF.